What follows are 24 T cell receptor beta chains derived from one specimen sequenced in a study of blood T cell repertoires in COVID-19. Some clones are missing from TCRdb's copy, which holds only in-frame ones; the method was immunoSEQ multiplex PCR. The sample yields approximately 190,000 clones, roughly three quarters seen once. The sequenced sample was peripheral blood. The receptor source for this set is a man between 60 and 75 years old with active or convalescent COVID-19.

V is TRBV10-3 and J is TRBJ2-7; TRBD1 aligns across 10 bases. The CDR3 covers 14 residues. Germline values: CDR1 ENHRY, CDR2 SYGVKD. V shed 6 bases, J shed 5 bases, and the junction held 7 bases outside the gene matches. This CDR3 reads CAISTGTGDHEQYF. The CDR3 nucleotides are TGTGCCATCAGCACCGGGACAGGGGACCACGAGCAGTACTTC.

In its sample, this clone was seen a few times. The chain has TRBV7-9 and TRBJ2-1, with 13 bases lining up with TRBD2. This CDR3 comprises 13 residues. The V segment lost 5 bases and the J segment 10 bases; nucleotides outside the gene matches: 2. Germline CDR1 and CDR2: SEHNR and FQNEAQ (reference sequence). CDR3 residues: CASSPTSGREQFF. CDR3 bases: TGTGCCAGCAGCCCGACTAGCGGGAGGGAGCAGTTCTTC.

The V gene is TRBV4-2, the J gene TRBJ1-2, with D perhaps TRBD1 (5 bases). Trimming removed 2 bases from V and 2 bases from J, with 18 bases in between. Germline values: CDR1 LGHNA, CDR2 YNFKEQ. This CDR3 is 17 amino acids long. The CDR3 loop is CASSQPTGGAGNYGYTF. The CDR3 DNA sequence: TGTGCCAGCAGCCAACCTACCGGAGGGGCCGGGAACTATGGCTACACCTTC.

A word on this clone: A much larger clone is a single base away; this may be a read error. Other DNA sequences from this sample encode an identical CDR3 as well. The chain uses TRBV5-1 and TRBJ2-7; 9 bases are a match to TRBD1. CDR1 SGHRS and CDR2 YFSETQ come from the germline V gene. Trimming removed 4 bases from V and 1 base from J; junction bases left unmatched: 3. CDR3 size: 14 residues. The CDR3 here is CASSLDRGSYEQYF. For the CDR3, the DNA is TGCGCCAGCAGCCTGGACAGGGGATCCTACGAGCAGTACTTC.

The rearrangement uses TRBV3-1 (or the pseudogene TRBV3-2) and TRBJ2-3, with TRBD1 matching 7 bases. V was pared by 5 bases and J by 0 bases, with 5 bases of the junction left unmatched. Per the germline V gene, CDR1 is LGHDT and CDR2 is YNNKEL (reference sequence). This CDR3 spans 15 amino acids. CDR3 loop: CASSFRGSSTDTQYF. CDR3 bases: TGTGCCAGCAGCTTCAGGGGGTCTAGCACAGATACGCAGTATTTT.

The rearrangement uses TRBV6-4 and TRBJ2-3, with 7 bases lining up with TRBD2. Germline lookup yields CDR1 MRHNA and CDR2 SNTAGT. Losses at the gene ends were 3 bases for V and 2 bases for J; bases not matched to a gene: 2. CDR3 length: 14 residues. The CDR3 sequence: CASSEGGNTDTQYF. CDR3 nucleotides: TGTGCCAGCAGTGAGGGGGGGAACACAGATACGCAGTATTTT.

The J gene is TRBJ2-6, the V gene TRBV3-1 (or the pseudogene TRBV3-2); D is possibly TRBD1 (5 bases). V lost 0 bases and J 0 bases, leaving 12 bases between the germline ends. This CDR3 is 18 amino acids long. CDR1 and CDR2 from the germline V gene are LGHDT and YNNKEL (reference sequence). This CDR3 is CASSQDSGLRSGANVLTF. CDR3 sequence (DNA): TGTGCCAGCAGCCAAGACTCAGGGCTACGCTCTGGGGCCAACGTCCTGACTTTC.

The J gene is TRBJ1-6, the V gene TRBV6-6, with no clear D. Germline V CDR1 and CDR2: MNHNY, SVGAGI (reference sequence). The CDR3 runs to 14 residues. The germline V and J ends were trimmed by 2 bases and 11 bases, with 13 bases remaining between them. CDR3 sequence (DNA): TGTGCCAGCAGTTACCCTACCACCGGGACACCCCTCCACTTT. Its protein is CASSYPTTGTPLHF.

The rearrangement links TRBV19 to TRBJ2-1; 7 bases align to TRBD2. CDR1 is LNHDA, CDR2 SQIVND, per germline (reference sequence). V lost 3 bases, J lost 7 bases, and 12 bases stayed unmatched. This CDR3 has 16 amino acids. Written as DNA, the CDR3 is TGTGCCAGTAGTATCCTTAGCGGGCTACACGCGAATGAGCAGTTCTTC. It codes for CASSILSGLHANEQFF.

The chain is built from TRBV19 and TRBJ2-7; D is uncertain. The CDR3 length is 14 residues. The V end was cut by 8 bases, the J end by 6 bases, with 20 bases between. The germline V gene encodes CDR1 LNHDA and CDR2 SQIVND (reference sequence). The CDR3 loop is CASYHPGPPVEQYF. The CDR3 region has the DNA TGTGCCAGTTATCACCCTGGGCCACCGGTCGAGCAGTACTTC.

The chain has TRBV5-8 and TRBJ2-7, with D possibly matching TRBD1 (5 bases). CDR3 length equals 16 residues. Germline V lookup: CDR1 SGHTS, CDR2 YDEGEE. Trimming pared 0 bases from V and 0 bases from J, leaving 13 bases between. CDR3 sequence (DNA): TGTGCCAGCAGCTTGGGACAGCCCTCCTTCTCCTACGAGCAGTACTTC. It yields the protein CASSLGQPSFSYEQYF.

Concerning this clone: Other DNA sequences in the same sample also yield this CDR3. The chain joins TRBV2 to TRBJ1-4; D might be TRBD1 (5 bases). This CDR3 has 12 amino acids. Germline V gives CDR1 SNHLY, CDR2 FYNNEI. V gave up 2 bases and J gave up 11 bases, with 9 bases separating them. CDR3 amino acids: CASSELGGKLFF. The CDR3 DNA sequence: TGTGCCAGCAGTGAATTGGGGGGGAAACTGTTTTTT.

CDR3 nucleotides: TGTGCCAGCAGCTCGAAGGGGGCGAACACCGGGGAGCTGTTTTTT. It encodes CASSSKGANTGELFF. V usage is TRBV5-6 and J usage is TRBJ2-2; D might be TRBD1 (6 bases). CDR1 is SGHDT, CDR2 YYEEEE, per germline. This CDR3 region has 15 residues. V was clipped by 3 bases and J by 0 bases, with 9 bases between them.

Turning to this clone: The same CDR3 is also encoded by other DNA sequences in this sample. The chain links TRBV9 to TRBJ2-1, with 7 bases lining up with TRBD2. This CDR3 has 15 amino acids. The ends lost 0 bases at V and 0 bases at J; junction bases unmatched: 0. Per the germline V gene, CDR1 is SGDLS and CDR2 is YYNGEE. CDR3 coding DNA: TGTGCCAGCAGCGTAGGGACTAGCTCCTACAATGAGCAGTTCTTC. Its protein is CASSVGTSSYNEQFF.

The gene calls are TRBV10-3 and TRBJ2-5; a weak D match, TRBD1 (5 bases). CDR1 ENHRY and CDR2 SYGVKD come from the germline V gene. This CDR3 spans 13 amino acids. The V and J ends lost 3 bases and 2 bases respectively, with 7 bases between them. Here the CDR3 reads CAISDDRQETQYF. CDR3 DNA: TGTGCCATCAGTGATGACAGACAAGAGACCCAGTACTTC.

In its sample, this clone was seen once. The chain links TRBV6-5 to TRBJ2-5; weak D call: TRBD2 (5 bases). V lost 5 bases to trimming and J lost 7 bases, with 11 bases between them. CDR1 is MNHEY, CDR2 SVGAGI, per germline. The CDR3 covers 12 residues. In DNA form, the CDR3 reads TGTGCCAGCAGTCTTCGAGGAGGGACCCAGTACTTC. This codes for CASSLRGGTQYF.

The chain links TRBV7-9 to TRBJ1-4; D uncertain. CDR3 size: 15 residues. Germline V gene data show CDR1 as SEHNR and CDR2 as FQNEAQ (reference sequence). The V gene lost 5 bases and the J gene lost 7 bases, with 17 bases spanning the gap. The CDR3 sequence: CASSPSGVRGEKLFF. For the CDR3, the DNA is TGTGCCAGCAGCCCCTCCGGGGTTCGGGGTGAAAAACTGTTTTTT.

V gene TRBV4-2 combines with J gene TRBJ2-2; the D gene is possibly TRBD2 (7 bases). CDR1 is LGHNA, CDR2 YNFKEQ, per germline. V was pared by 3 bases and J by 7 bases, with 21 bases between. CDR3 length: 17 amino acids. CDR3 region: CASSHLGRGGSHGELFF. In nucleotides, the CDR3 is TGTGCCAGCAGCCACCTGGGCAGGGGCGGGAGCCACGGGGAGCTGTTTTTT.

The rearrangement links TRBV10-3 to TRBJ2-2; TRBD2 might be the D (5 bases). This CDR3 contains 15 residues. V shed 3 bases and J shed 0 bases, with 8 bases lying between them. The germline V gene encodes CDR1 ENHRY and CDR2 SYGVKD. CDR3 region: CAISEELANTGELFF. DNA of the CDR3: TGTGCCATCAGTGAAGAACTAGCGAACACCGGGGAGCTGTTTTTT.

J is TRBJ2-1 and V is TRBV9, with 11 bases matching TRBD1. Germline lookup yields CDR1 SGDLS and CDR2 YYNGEE. The V and J ends lost 4 bases and 6 bases, in that order; junction bases with no gene match: 6. This CDR3 comprises 15 residues. The chain's CDR3 is CASSSSGQGVNEQFF. The CDR3 DNA reads TGTGCCAGCAGCTCATCGGGACAGGGGGTCAATGAGCAGTTCTTC.

The V gene is TRBV5-4, the J gene TRBJ1-2; 10 bases match TRBD1. Trimming removed 4 bases from V and 6 bases from J; junction bases left unmatched: 6. This CDR3 contains 14 residues. Germline lookup yields CDR1 SGHNT and CDR2 YYREEE (reference sequence). The CDR3 protein is CASSPPGTGDGYTF. CDR3 sequence (DNA): TGTGCCAGCAGCCCCCCCGGGACAGGGGATGGCTACACCTTC.

The chain is built from TRBV9 and TRBJ2-2, with D unclear. V was pared by 0 bases and J by 6 bases, with 9 bases between. The CDR3 extends over 14 amino acids. Germline V CDR1 and CDR2: SGDLS, YYNGEE. CDR3 DNA sequence: TGTGCCAGCAGCGTAGGAAGGAGTTCCGGGGAGCTGTTTTTT. Its protein is CASSVGRSSGELFF.

The gene calls are TRBV3-1 (or the pseudogene TRBV3-2) and TRBJ2-2; D is possibly TRBD1 (6 bases). The CDR3 contains 13 residues. V gave up 6 bases and J gave up 8 bases, with 13 bases separating them. Germline CDR1 LGHDT, CDR2 YNNKEL (reference sequence). CDR3 in DNA: TGTGCCAGCAGTCCCCACAGGGATGGGGAGCTGTTTTTT. This sequence encodes CASSPHRDGELFF.

J is TRBJ2-5 and V is TRBV2, with 13 bases aligning to TRBD2. The CDR3 is 17 amino acids. Trimming removed 1 base from V and 4 bases from J; junction bases left unmatched: 6. CDR1 is SNHLY, CDR2 FYNNEI, per germline. CDR3 in DNA: TGTGCCAGCAGTGAAGGACTAGCGGGAGGAAGTGGAGAGACCCAGTACTTC. Translating it yields CASSEGLAGGSGETQYF.